This T cell receptor (beta chain) was identified in a study of T cell responses to AZD1222 COVID-19 vaccine. Study results and limitations: Repertoires were collected only later (after the peak T cell response had occurred). Researchers report vaccine-associated CD4 TCRs spanning spike, with dominance at 160-218 and 743-854.

Trimming pared 0 bases from V and 7 bases from J, leaving 7 bases between. The CDR3 is 13 residues long. Germline V gene sequence: CDR1 LGHNA, CDR2 YSLEER. With respect to this clone: The antigen is unknown.

Produced via immunoSEQ multiplex PCR; TCRdb's table is partial and in-frame only. The sample lists around 160,000 clones, more than 70% occurring once. The chain combines TRBV4-3 with TRBJ2-4; no clear D. This sample comprised peripheral blood, obtained on day 0 of AZD1222 vaccination. This sequence originates from an adult in good health. The DNA of the CDR3 is TGCGCCAGCAGCCAAGAAGAATGGAACATTCAGTACTTC. Its protein product is CASSQEEWNIQYF.